The rows below give T cell receptor beta chains drawn from one sample of a study of Graves' ophthalmopathy and Graves' hyperthyroidism. Each CDR3 protein is one row after TCRdb ran MiXCR on the multiplex PCR reads. The data hold 580,000 or so distinct CDR3 sequences, with under 45% observed a single time. Sequences were obtained from peripheral blood or thyroid tissue (not recorded which). The receptors were sampled from an adult man with Graves' hyperthyroidism. The conserved cysteine and the conserved F or W are not part of the CDR3 here. Each record gives: V gene, J gene, CDR3 length, CDR3 protein.

TRBV6-5	TRBJ1-4	13	ASSEPGQSNEKLF
TRBV27	TRBJ1-2	10	ASSLINYGYT
TRBV9	TRBJ1-5	12	ASSEQGVNQPQH
TRBV12-3/TRBV12-4	TRBJ1-4	12	ASSKTVDNEKLF
TRBV7-9	TRBJ2-3	12	ASSLRELTDTQY
TRBV24-1	TRBJ2-5	12	ATSDPGPQETQY
TRBV24-1	-	14	ATSDPSGGQYNEQF
TRBV5-6	TRBJ2-5	13	ASSWAGSGIETQY
TRBV7-2	TRBJ2-7	13	ASSHGGGFSYEQY
TRBV20-1	TRBJ2-2	14	SALKLAGVNTGELF
TRBV7-3	TRBJ2-7	12	ASSVVEQGYEQY
TRBV7-9	TRBJ2-1	13	ASSLIGSPYNEQF
TRBV15	TRBJ2-7	13	ATSRSLTGAGEQY
TRBV30	TRBJ2-5	13	AWSVGTSGIETQY
TRBV12-3/TRBV12-4	TRBJ1-2	12	ASSFSGGGKGYT
TRBV28	TRBJ2-7	12	ASILRQGRYEQY
TRBV9	TRBJ2-2	13	ASSPWAANTGELF
TRBV3-1	TRBJ2-5	14	ASSQGSHLAQETQY
TRBV29-1	TRBJ2-5	11	SPGLAVRETQY
TRBV24-1	TRBJ1-2	15	ATSDLIPGRLNYGYT
TRBV5-5	TRBJ2-5	14	ASSLWQGLLQETQY
TRBV28	TRBJ2-5	11	ASSLPGQETRY
TRBV6-1	TRBJ2-7	14	ASSEDRGRLLGEQY
TRBV12-3/TRBV12-4	TRBJ1-4	13	ASGPQGAANEKLF
TRBV11-3	TRBJ2-5	13	ASSPSGLRGETQY
TRBV7-9	TRBJ2-7	12	ASSLGYSAYEQY
TRBV6-6	TRBJ2-5	17	ASSAGQAGFRGGQETQY
TRBV6-1	TRBJ1-4	13	ASSSGQGKVEKLF
TRBV7-9	TRBJ1-5	13	ASSLVASGNQPQH
TRBV2	TRBJ2-7	13	ASRTGGQGRYEQH
TRBV3-1	TRBJ2-5	12	ASRGTSGKETQY
TRBV5-1	TRBJ1-1	12	ASSLAGSALEAF
TRBV7-9	TRBJ2-7	14	ASSATADRGDYEQY
TRBV7-8	TRBJ2-5	13	ASSIEPLDKETQY
TRBV27	TRBJ1-2	14	ASSSADAAVNYGYT
TRBV15	TRBJ2-5	12	ATSRETNQETQY
TRBV12-3/TRBV12-4	TRBJ2-2	12	ASIDHWGRGELF
TRBV6-5	TRBJ2-5	14	ASSGTSGGYKETQY
TRBV9	TRBJ2-1	12	ASTASTEYNEQF
TRBV7-3	TRBJ1-1	13	ASSLTTIGNTEAF
TRBV7-9	TRBJ2-2	10	ASSLAQGMLF
TRBV28	TRBJ1-1	12	ASSWRGGHTEAF
TRBV7-2	TRBJ1-6	15	ASSPGLSASYNSPLH
TRBV2	TRBJ2-2	14	ASRLRAGGPTEELF
TRBV7-2	TRBJ1-4	13	ASSLSAGTGEKLF
TRBV24-1	TRBJ1-2	11	ATSAGTGDGYT
TRBV10-2	TRBJ2-7	11	ASSRDREYEQY
TRBV5-1	TRBJ2-7	11	ASSPGTGVEQY
TRBV6-5	TRBJ1-1	11	ASRVTGRTEAF
TRBV29-1	TRBJ1-1	11	SVKTTGLSEAF
TRBV7-3	TRBJ1-1	13	ASSSSTAMNTEAF
TRBV10-3	TRBJ1-2	15	AISESPAAGRAAGYT
TRBV20-1	TRBJ1-5	11	SARGGDNQPQH
TRBV7-9	TRBJ2-6	13	ASSLENSGANVLT
TRBV7-2	TRBJ2-3	15	ASSFGTSGGYSNTQY
TRBV12-3/TRBV12-4	TRBJ2-2	14	ASSRQGGHNTGELF
TRBV4-1	TRBJ2-5	11	ASSQAFEETQY
TRBV6-5	TRBJ1-5	12	ASSLSRGYEPQH
TRBV5-1	TRBJ2-1	10	ASSLGAGEQF
TRBV25-1	TRBJ1-1	14	ASSLSISSKPTEAF